This T cell receptor (beta chain) is from a study of control samples from healthy donors and cancer patients (TCRdb year 2020). To note about this clone: The antigen it binds to is not known. One base away there is no much larger clone; base qualities are not given.

The V end loses 1 base and the J end loses 3 bases, and a stretch of 7 bases separates them. Taken from cysteine to phenylalanine, the CDR3 has 13 residues. The sequence is cut down to CDR3 DNA, 39 bases in frame from base 1. Based on the germline V gene, the CDR1 and CDR2 sequences are SGHNT and YENEEA. Libraries were prepared through the immunoSEQ multiplex PCR assay. TCRdb's version of the immuneACCESS table is confined to in-frame rearrangements and falls short of the full clone set. An unresolved V gene accounts for under half of the shortfall where checked; the remainder is of unknown origin. In all, the sample holds some 80,000 clones, and over 85% of those were seen once. The top ten constitute under 2% of the sample.

The sequence is built from TRBV11-3 and TRBJ2-7; tentative D gene TRBD2, with 5 bases matching. The clonotype originates from a woman aged 55-70 years with head and neck cancer. Sequencing input: PBMCs. The DNA sequence is given as TGTGCCAGCAGCTTAGGAGGGAACTACGAGCAGTACTTC. This codes for CASSLGGNYEQYF.